The following is a T cell receptor beta chain sequence with its context. The sample originates from a study of shared T cell receptors in the human thymus. TCRdb's copy holds only in-frame clones and misses some; the assay was immunoSEQ multiplex PCR. The sample has 450,000 to 650,000 clones, approximately 80% seen once; the top ten hold 0.013%. V was trimmed by 6 bases and J by 4 bases, leaving 13 bases between them. The V gene's germline CDR1 is SNHLY and CDR2 FYNNEI. This CDR3 is 14 amino acids long. The data were also submitted as part of a second study, on human thymus T cells. From that second work: The people who donated were healthy Finnish babies having corrective surgery for congenital heart defects. It was from resections taken during corrective heart surgery that the thymus tissue came. Repertoires from thymus and blood appeared to show biased V and J gene usage. A high degree of thymic repertoire overlap among unrelated individuals was reported in related research.

The receptor comes from a boy under two years old with a congenital heart defect. V gene TRBV2 combines with J gene TRBJ2-1, with D uncertain. The specimen was thymocytes. The chain's CDR3 is CASSKALVYNEQFF. CDR3 sequence (DNA): TGTGCCAGCAGCAAAGCCCTAGTTTACAATGAGCAGTTCTTC. The complete variable domain, with remaining parts taken from reference TRBV2 and TRBJ2-1, reads EPEVTQTPSHQVTQMGQEVILRCVPISNHLYFYWYRQILGQKVEFLVSFYNNEISEKSEIFDDQFSVERPDGSNFTLKIRSTKLEDSAMYFCASSKALVYNEQFFGPGTRLTVL.